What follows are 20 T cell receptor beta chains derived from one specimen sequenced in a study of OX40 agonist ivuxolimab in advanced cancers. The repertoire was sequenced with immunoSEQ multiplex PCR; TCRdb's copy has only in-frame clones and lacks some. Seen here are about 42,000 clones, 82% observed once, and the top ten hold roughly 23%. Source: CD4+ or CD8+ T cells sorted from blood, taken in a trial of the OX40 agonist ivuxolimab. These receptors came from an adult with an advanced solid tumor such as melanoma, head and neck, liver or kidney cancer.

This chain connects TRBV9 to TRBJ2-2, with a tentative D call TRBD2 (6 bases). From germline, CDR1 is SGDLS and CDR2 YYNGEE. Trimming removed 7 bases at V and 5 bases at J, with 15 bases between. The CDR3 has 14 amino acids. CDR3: CASSGEGLTGELFF. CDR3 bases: TGTGCCAGCTCGGGAGAGGGTCTGACCGGGGAGCTGTTTTTT.

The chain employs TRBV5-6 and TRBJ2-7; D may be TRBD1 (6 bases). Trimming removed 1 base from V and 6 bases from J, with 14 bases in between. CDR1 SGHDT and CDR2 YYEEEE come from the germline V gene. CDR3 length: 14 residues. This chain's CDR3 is CASSLTGLSVEQYF. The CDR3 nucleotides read TGTGCCAGCAGCTTGACAGGGCTTAGCGTCGAGCAGTACTTC.

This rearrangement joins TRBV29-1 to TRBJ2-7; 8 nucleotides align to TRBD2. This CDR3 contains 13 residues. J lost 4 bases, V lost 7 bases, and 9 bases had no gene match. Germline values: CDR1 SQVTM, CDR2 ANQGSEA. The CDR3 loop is CSAASGRGYEQYF. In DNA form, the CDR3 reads TGCAGCGCTGCTAGCGGGCGGGGTTACGAGCAGTACTTC.

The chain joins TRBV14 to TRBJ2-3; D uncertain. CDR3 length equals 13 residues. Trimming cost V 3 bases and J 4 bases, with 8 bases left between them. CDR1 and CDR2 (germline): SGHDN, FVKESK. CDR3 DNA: TGTGCCAGCAGCCAGCCGAGGCCAGATACGCAGTATTTT. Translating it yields CASSQPRPDTQYF.

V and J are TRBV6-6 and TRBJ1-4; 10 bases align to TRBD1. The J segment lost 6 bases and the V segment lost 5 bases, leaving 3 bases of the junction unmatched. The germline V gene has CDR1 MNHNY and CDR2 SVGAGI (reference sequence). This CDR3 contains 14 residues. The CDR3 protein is CASSRGQGHEKLFF. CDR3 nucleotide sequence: TGTGCCAGCAGTAGGGGACAGGGGCATGAAAAACTGTTTTTT.

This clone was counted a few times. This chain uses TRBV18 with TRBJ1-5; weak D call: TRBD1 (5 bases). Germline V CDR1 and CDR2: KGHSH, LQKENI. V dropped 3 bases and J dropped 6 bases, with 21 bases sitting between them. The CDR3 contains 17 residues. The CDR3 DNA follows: TGTGCCAGCTCACCCTCACTGCGGGCCCAGGGCAGTCAGCCCCAGCATTTT. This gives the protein CASSPSLRAQGSQPQHF.

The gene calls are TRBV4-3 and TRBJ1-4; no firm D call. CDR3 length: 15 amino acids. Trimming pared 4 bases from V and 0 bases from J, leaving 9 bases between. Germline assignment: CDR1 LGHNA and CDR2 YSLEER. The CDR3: CASSPTSATNEKLFF. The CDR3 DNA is TGCGCCAGCAGCCCGACTTCTGCAACTAATGAAAAACTGTTTTTT.

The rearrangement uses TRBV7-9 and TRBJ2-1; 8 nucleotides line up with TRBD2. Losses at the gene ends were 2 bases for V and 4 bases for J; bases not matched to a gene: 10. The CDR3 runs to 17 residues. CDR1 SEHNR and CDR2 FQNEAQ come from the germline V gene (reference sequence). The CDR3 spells CASSLLKTGGPYNEQFF. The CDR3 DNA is TGTGCCAGCAGCTTATTGAAAACGGGAGGGCCTTACAATGAGCAGTTCTTC.

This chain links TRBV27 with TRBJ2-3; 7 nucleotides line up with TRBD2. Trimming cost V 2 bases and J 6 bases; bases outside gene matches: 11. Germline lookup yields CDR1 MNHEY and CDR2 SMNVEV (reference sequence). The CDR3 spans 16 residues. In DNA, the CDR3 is TGTGCCAGCAGTTTAGTAGCGAGCGGGGCGGTGGATACGCAGTATTTT. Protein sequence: CASSLVASGAVDTQYF.

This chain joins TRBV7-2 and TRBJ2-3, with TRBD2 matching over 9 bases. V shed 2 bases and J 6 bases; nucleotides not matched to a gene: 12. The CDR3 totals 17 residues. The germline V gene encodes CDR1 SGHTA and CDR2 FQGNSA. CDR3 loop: CASSLTAVGLAGDTQYF. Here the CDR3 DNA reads TGTGCCAGCAGCTTAACGGCAGTGGGTCTAGCGGGGGATACGCAGTATTTT.

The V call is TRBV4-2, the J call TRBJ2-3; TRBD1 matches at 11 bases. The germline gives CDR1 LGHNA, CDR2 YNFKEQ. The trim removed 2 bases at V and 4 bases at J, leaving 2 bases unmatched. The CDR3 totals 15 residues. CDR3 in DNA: TGTGCCAGCAGCCAACCGGGACAGGGGGCAGATACGCAGTATTTT. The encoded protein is CASSQPGQGADTQYF.

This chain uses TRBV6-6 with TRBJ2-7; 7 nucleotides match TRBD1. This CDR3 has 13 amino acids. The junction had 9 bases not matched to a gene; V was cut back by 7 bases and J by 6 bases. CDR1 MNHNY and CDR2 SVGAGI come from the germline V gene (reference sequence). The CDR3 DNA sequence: TGTGCCAGCACCGAGACAGGGAGTGGCGAGCAGTACTTC. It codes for CASTETGSGEQYF.

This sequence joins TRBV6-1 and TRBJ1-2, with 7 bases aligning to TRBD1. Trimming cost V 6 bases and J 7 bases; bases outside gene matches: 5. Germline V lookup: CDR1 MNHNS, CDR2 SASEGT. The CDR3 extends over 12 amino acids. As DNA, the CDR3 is TGTGCCAGCAGAAAGACAGGGCTTGGCTACACCTTC. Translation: CASRKTGLGYTF.

The CDR3 loop reads CASSDGYSNQPQHF. The CDR3 DNA follows: TGTGCCAGCAGCGACGGATATAGCAATCAGCCCCAGCATTTT. V gene TRBV27 combines with J gene TRBJ1-5; D not certain. The germline V gene has CDR1 MNHEY and CDR2 SMNVEV (reference sequence). The CDR3 is 14 residues long. V lost 6 bases to trimming and J lost 0 bases, with 9 bases between them.

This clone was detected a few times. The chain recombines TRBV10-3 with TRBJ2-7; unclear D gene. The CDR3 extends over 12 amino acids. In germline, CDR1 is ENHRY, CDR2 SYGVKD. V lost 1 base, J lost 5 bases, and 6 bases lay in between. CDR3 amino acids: CAISEFPNEQYF. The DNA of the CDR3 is TGTGCCATCAGTGAGTTCCCGAACGAGCAGTACTTC.

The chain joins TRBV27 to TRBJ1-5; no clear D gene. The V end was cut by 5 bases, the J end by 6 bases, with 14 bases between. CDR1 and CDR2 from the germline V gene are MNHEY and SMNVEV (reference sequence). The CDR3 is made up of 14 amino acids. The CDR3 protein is CASSPSGRAQPQHF. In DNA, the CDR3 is TGTGCCAGCAGTCCCTCGGGGAGGGCTCAGCCCCAGCATTTT.

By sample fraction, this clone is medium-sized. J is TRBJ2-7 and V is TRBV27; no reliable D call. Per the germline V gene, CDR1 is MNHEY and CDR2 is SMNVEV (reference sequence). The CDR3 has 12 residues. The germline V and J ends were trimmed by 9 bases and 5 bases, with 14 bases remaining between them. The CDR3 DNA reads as TGTGCCAGTCGGCAGGTGGAAGACGAGCAGTACTTC. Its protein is CASRQVEDEQYF.

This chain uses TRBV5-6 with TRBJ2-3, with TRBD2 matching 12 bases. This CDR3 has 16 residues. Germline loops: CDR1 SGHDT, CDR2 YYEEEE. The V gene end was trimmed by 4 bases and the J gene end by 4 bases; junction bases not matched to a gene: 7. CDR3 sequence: CASSHLAGGPADTQYF. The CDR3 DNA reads TGTGCCAGCAGCCATCTAGCGGGAGGGCCAGCAGATACGCAGTATTTT.

The CDR3 here is CASSEGTSRSQQYF. The DNA of the CDR3 is TGTGCCAGCAGTGAAGGGACTAGCCGGTCGCAGCAGTACTTC. This chain links TRBV2 with TRBJ2-7; TRBD2 matches at 8 bases. CDR3 size: 14 residues. Per the germline V gene, CDR1 is SNHLY and CDR2 is FYNNEI. Losses at the gene ends were 1 base for V and 8 bases for J; bases not matched to a gene: 7.

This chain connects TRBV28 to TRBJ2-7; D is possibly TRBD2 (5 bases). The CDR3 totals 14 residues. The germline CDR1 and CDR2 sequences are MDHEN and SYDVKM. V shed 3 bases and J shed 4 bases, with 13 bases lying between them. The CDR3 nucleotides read TGTGCCAGCAGTTTGGCGAGAGGGCCATACGAGCAGTACTTC. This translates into CASSLARGPYEQYF.